Below, 2 T cell receptor beta chains from the same sample are listed, as sequenced in a study of cytomegalovirus exposure and HLA in healthy donors. Sequencing used immunoSEQ multiplex PCR; TCRdb keeps in-frame clones, though not all of them. The repertoire holds approximately 150,000 clones, with roughly 86% as singletons. Input material: PBMCs. The receptor set was obtained from a man aged 18 to 30 in good health and CMV-seropositive.

The rearrangement uses TRBV18 and TRBJ2-7, with TRBD1 identical over 9 bases. CDR1 and CDR2 (germline): KGHSH, LQKENI. The CDR3 covers 15 residues. Trimming removed 1 base from V and 5 bases from J; junction bases left unmatched: 6. CDR3 residues: CASSPLATGGHEQYF. CDR3 nucleotides: TGTGCCAGCTCACCACTGGCGACAGGGGGACACGAGCAGTACTTC.

V gene TRBV12-5 combines with J gene TRBJ1-1; no definite D call. V shed 6 bases and J shed 2 bases, with 7 bases lying between them. The germline CDR1 and CDR2 sequences are LGHNT and FRNRAP. CDR3 length: 12 residues. The CDR3 sequence: CASGYSNTEAFF. The CDR3, as DNA: TGTGCTAGTGGCTACAGTAACACTGAAGCTTTCTTT.